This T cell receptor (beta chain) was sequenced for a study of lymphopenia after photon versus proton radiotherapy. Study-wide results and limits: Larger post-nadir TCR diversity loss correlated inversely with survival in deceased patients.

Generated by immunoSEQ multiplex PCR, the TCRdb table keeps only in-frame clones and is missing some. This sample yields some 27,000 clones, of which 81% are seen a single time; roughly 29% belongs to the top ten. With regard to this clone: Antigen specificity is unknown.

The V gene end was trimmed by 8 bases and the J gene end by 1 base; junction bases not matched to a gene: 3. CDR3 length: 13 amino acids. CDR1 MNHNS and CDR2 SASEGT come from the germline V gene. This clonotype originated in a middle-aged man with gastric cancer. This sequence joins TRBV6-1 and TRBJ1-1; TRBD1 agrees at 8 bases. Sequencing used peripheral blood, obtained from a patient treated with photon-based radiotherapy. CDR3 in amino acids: CASDGQGNTEAFF. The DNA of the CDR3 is TGTGCCAGCGACGGACAGGGGAACACTGAAGCTTTCTTT.